One and the same sample provided the 8 T cell receptor beta chains below, sequenced in a study of cytomegalovirus exposure and HLA in healthy donors. The PCR had 60 Vbeta and 13 Jbeta primers. The method was immunoSEQ multiplex PCR; TCRdb's version includes in-frame clones alone and lacks a portion of them. This repertoire includes more than 45,000 clones. Source material: PBMCs. The receptor source for this set is a male donor in good health and CMV-seronegative.

The V call is TRBV28, the J call TRBJ2-7; 8 bases are shared with TRBD1. This CDR3 is 14 amino acids long. The germline CDR1 and CDR2 sequences are MDHEN and SYDVKM. Germline trimming cut 6 bases from V and 3 bases from J; bases unmatched to any gene: 7. CDR3 DNA: TGTGCCAGCAGATCAACGGACAGGGTCTACGAGCAGTACTTC. Its translation is CASRSTDRVYEQYF.

The V gene is TRBV18, the J gene TRBJ1-2; 7 bases agree with TRBD1. The V gene end was trimmed by 1 base and the J gene end by 3 bases; junction bases not matched to a gene: 11. The CDR3 is 17 residues long. Germline V CDR1 and CDR2: KGHSH, LQKENI. The CDR3 protein is CASSPHAGGEGDYGYTF. The CDR3 nucleotides read TGTGCCAGCTCACCACACGCAGGGGGAGAGGGGGACTATGGCTACACCTTC. Filled out from reference TRBV18 and TRBJ1-2, the complete variable domain reads NAGVMQNPRHLVRRRGQEARLRCSPMKGHSHVYWYRQLPEEGLKFMVYLQKENIIDESGMPKERFSAEFPKEGPSILRIQQVVRGDSAAYFCASSPHAGGEGDYGYTFGSGTRLTVV.

V usage is TRBV14 and J usage is TRBJ2-1; maybe TRBD2 (5 bases). The CDR3 loop spans 15 amino acids. The germline gives CDR1 SGHDN, CDR2 FVKESK. V lost 4 bases and J lost 6, with 16 bases in between. Here the CDR3 reads CASSLLGSPRNEQFF. CDR3 sequence (DNA): TGTGCCAGCAGCCTTTTAGGGAGTCCTCGCAATGAGCAGTTCTTC.

The chain is built from TRBV11-2 and TRBJ1-2; TRBD1 agrees at 7 bases. This CDR3 region has 16 residues. V trimming: 4 bases; J trimming: 7 bases; junction bases outside the gene matches: 15. The germline V gene encodes CDR1 SGHAT and CDR2 FQNNGV. This CDR3 is CASSSPGRGRYSGYTF. The CDR3 DNA sequence: TGTGCCAGCAGCTCACCCGGGAGGGGGCGTTACAGTGGCTACACCTTC.

This chain joins TRBV6-5 and TRBJ2-5; D is ambiguous. This CDR3 is built from 15 residues. V lost 6 bases and J lost 4, with 18 bases in between. The germline V gene encodes CDR1 MNHEY and CDR2 SVGAGI. Here the CDR3 DNA reads TGTGCCAGCAGCCGATCCCTCTTCCACGGAGAGACCCAGTACTTC. Amino acid sequence: CASSRSLFHGETQYF.

V is TRBV5-1 and J is TRBJ2-7; 9 nucleotides align to TRBD1. The CDR3 contains 15 residues. Germline CDR1 reads SGHRS; CDR2 reads YFSETQ. Trimming at V came to 2 bases and at J to 5 bases, leaving 8 bases not matched to a gene. The CDR3 loop reads CASSLRTGGYDEQYF. The CDR3 DNA follows: TGCGCCAGCAGCTTAAGAACAGGGGGCTACGACGAGCAGTACTTC.

The chain couples TRBV25-1 to TRBJ1-3; 9 bases line up with TRBD1. The CDR3 covers 16 residues. Unmatched junction bases numbered 8, after V lost 4 bases and J lost 4 bases. In germline, CDR1 is MGHDK, CDR2 SYGVNS. CDR3: CASSVPGTGTGNTIYF. The CDR3 nucleotides are TGTGCCAGCAGTGTCCCCGGGACAGGGACCGGAAACACCATATATTTT.

As to this clone: Other DNA sequences in this sample translate to the same CDR3. J is TRBJ2-7 and V is TRBV9; the D is unclear. Per germline, CDR1 SGDLS and CDR2 YYNGEE. The CDR3 is 10 residues long. In nucleotides, the CDR3 is TGTGCAAGCCCCGCCTACGAGCAGTACTTC. Translated: CASPAYEQYF.